The sequence of this TCR beta chain was determined in a study of blood T cell repertoires in COVID-19. The table came from immunoSEQ multiplex PCR; TCRdb's copy has only in-frame clones and leaves some out. Of some 180,000 clones in the sample, roughly 90% were seen once. In germline, CDR1 is SGHRS, CDR2 YFSETQ. This CDR3 contains 14 residues. The junction had 6 bases not matched to a gene; V was cut back by 3 bases and J by 4 bases. V usage is TRBV5-1 and J usage is TRBJ1-2, with TRBD1 identical over 7 bases. The sample comprised peripheral blood. This TCR was recovered from a man in his fifties with COVID-19, enrolled during active disease. The CDR3 sequence is CASSSDWTGYGYTF. DNA of the CDR3: TGCGCCAGCAGCTCGGACTGGACAGGCTATGGCTACACCTTC. The full variable domain, rest sourced from reference TRBV5-1 and TRBJ1-2, is KAGVTQTPRYLIKTRGQQVTLSCSPISGHRSVSWYQQTPGQGLQFLFEYFSETQRNKGNFPGRFSGRQFSNSRSEMNVSTLELGDSALYLCASSSDWTGYGYTFGSGTRLTVV.